This TCR beta chain appears in the sequencing data of a study of T cell responses to AZD1222 COVID-19 vaccine. Assay: immunoSEQ multiplex PCR; the TCRdb copy retains only in-frame clones and omits some. The sample consists of approximately 100,000 clones, about 93% of them appearing once. Of note for this clone: Its cognate antigen is unknown.

Study-level findings and limits: The donors showed a predominance of white British ancestry and of females, with possible underestimation of clonal diversity. No day 14 peak samples; only post-peak repertoires were characterized. Baseline antibody screening turned up just six or seven seropositive AZD1222 recipients.

The junction had 4 bases not matched to a gene; V was cut back by 4 bases and J by 4 bases. Germline loops: CDR1 MDHEN, CDR2 SYDVKM. CDR3 length equals 15 residues. The origin of this receptor is an adult in good health. The chain employs TRBV28 and TRBJ2-3, with 11 bases identical to TRBD1. Sequenced here: peripheral blood, sampled on day 0 of AZD1222 vaccination. CDR3 protein: CASSSGQGAADTQYF. The CDR3 coding sequence is TGTGCCAGCAGTTCCGGACAGGGGGCTGCAGATACGCAGTATTTT. The full variable domain, in which reference TRBV28 and TRBJ2-3 provide the parts outside the CDR3, is DVKVTQSSRYLVKRTGEKVFLECVQDMDHENMFWYRQDPGLGLRLIYFSYDVKMKEKGDIPEGYSVSREKKERFSLILESASTNQTSMYLCASSSGQGAADTQYFGPGTRLTVL.